This record looks at one T cell receptor (beta chain) sequence and its context. This entry comes from a study of blood T cell repertoires in COVID-19. Profiling relied on immunoSEQ multiplex PCR, and the TCRdb table lists in-frame clones only, not all of them. Of about 200,000 clones in the sample, 80% to 90% were seen once. The sequenced material came from PBMCs or T cells enriched from blood (not recorded which). This TCR came from a woman in her 30s who had been exposed to COVID-19.

The CDR3 is CASSSGTVNTEAFF. The CDR3 DNA follows: TGCGCCAGCAGCTCCGGGACAGTGAACACTGAAGCTTTCTTT. The chain employs TRBV10-1 and TRBJ1-1, with TRBD1 matching 7 bases. The CDR3 covers 14 residues. Looked up from germline, CDR1 is WNHNN and CDR2 is SYGVQD (reference sequence). With V trimmed by 6 bases and J by 0 bases, 4 bases remained unmatched.